These 15 T cell receptor beta chains were sequenced from one sample in a study of T-cell reconstitution after alpha-beta-depleted transplantation in children. Unique molecular identifiers were built into the TCRbeta library. TCRdb ran MiXCR on the PCR reads and lists one entry per CDR3 protein. The sample lists some 200,000 distinct CDR3 sequences, roughly 7.5% occurring once. The source was PBMCs from the stem cell graft donor, collected from the stem cell graft. These receptors were taken from a human donor who donated a stem cell graft to a child with Wiskott-Aldrich syndrome.

As concerns this clonotype: It may be a read error: a sequence one base away is much more abundant. The V gene is TRBV12-3 or TRBV12-4, the J gene TRBJ1-4; D is unclear. The CDR3 covers 13 residues. The V end was cut by 1 base, the J end by 6 bases, with 6 bases between. For the CDR3, the DNA is TGTGCCAGCAGTTTAGGCCAAGATGAAAAACTGTTTTTT. This sequence encodes CASSLGQDEKLFF.

This clonotype showed up many times. The genes are TRBV6-5 and TRBJ2-1; possibly TRBD2 for D (5 bases). Between the trimmed V and J ends, which lost 2 bases and 1 base, there was a span of 15 bases. The CDR3 contains 17 residues. Germline lookup yields CDR1 MNHEY and CDR2 SVGAGI. The CDR3 bases are TGTGCCAGCAGTTACGTGGACCCAGCGGTTTCCTACAATGAGCAGTTCTTC. It specifies CASSYVDPAVSYNEQFF.

This clonotype was seen repeatedly, ten times or more. This chain connects TRBV24-1 to TRBJ2-3; TRBD2 matches 11 bases. CDR3 length: 16 amino acids. V was pared by 4 bases and J by 2 bases, with 4 bases of the junction left unmatched. Per the germline V gene, CDR1 is KGHDR and CDR2 is SFDVKD. CDR3 in DNA: TGTGCCACCAGTGACCCTAGCGGGAGGTACACAGATACGCAGTATTTT. It encodes CATSDPSGRYTDTQYF.

This chain links TRBV20-1 with TRBJ1-6, with TRBD1 as a possible D gene (6 bases). CDR3 size: 16 residues. Germline assignment: CDR1 DFQATT and CDR2 SNEGSKA (reference sequence). Between the trimmed V and J ends, which lost 6 bases and 7 bases, there was a span of 22 bases. CDR3 sequence reads: CSAQARGRGRNSPLHF. DNA for the CDR3: TGCAGTGCCCAGGCGCGGGGGCGAGGAAGGAATTCACCCCTCCACTTT.

This clonotype showed up many times. The rearrangement uses TRBV18 and TRBJ2-7, with D tentatively TRBD1 (6 bases). The CDR3 sequence is 13 residues long. Looked up from germline, CDR1 is KGHSH and CDR2 is LQKENI. Trimming stripped 6 bases from V and 5 bases from J, with 14 bases between. The CDR3 sequence: CASSLDSKDEQYF. The DNA of the CDR3 is TGTGCCAGCTCCCTGGACAGCAAAGACGAGCAGTACTTC.

This clonotype was recorded at least ten times. The chain recombines TRBV15 with TRBJ2-1; no reliable D call. The germline V and J ends were trimmed by 3 bases and 0 bases, with 9 bases remaining between them. The CDR3 runs 15 residues. Germline lookup yields CDR1 LNHNV and CDR2 YYDKDF (reference sequence). The CDR3 sequence is CATSSSDFSYNEQFF. The CDR3 DNA is TGTGCCACCAGCAGTTCTGACTTCTCCTACAATGAGCAGTTCTTC.

This clonotype occurred many times. The rearrangement joins TRBV6-5 to TRBJ1-5, with TRBD1 as a possible D gene (5 bases). Trimming cost V 3 bases and J 5 bases, with 17 bases left between them. Germline CDR1 reads MNHEY; CDR2 reads SVGAGI. This CDR3 contains 16 residues. Here the CDR3 DNA reads TGTGCCAGCAGTTATCCCCAAGGCTCGGGGGATCAGCCCCAGCATTTT. It codes for CASSYPQGSGDQPQHF.

This clonotype was detected ten times or more. The chain is built from TRBV29-1 and TRBJ2-1; TRBD2 agrees at 8 bases. Germline-derived CDR1 and CDR2 are SQVTM and ANQGSEA. The V and J ends lost 2 bases and 7 bases, in that order; junction bases with no gene match: 7. The CDR3 sequence is 14 residues long. CDR3 region: CSVESGGWMNEQFF. CDR3 DNA sequence: TGCAGCGTTGAATCGGGAGGGTGGATGAATGAGCAGTTCTTC.

The chain employs TRBV6-1 and TRBJ1-3; D is unresolved. Trimming cost V 5 bases and J 0 bases, with 11 bases left between them. The CDR3 loop spans 15 amino acids. Germline CDR1 reads MNHNS; CDR2 reads SASEGT. CDR3 nucleotides: TGTGCCAGCAGTCAAGAGCTATACTCTGGAAACACCATATATTTT. Translated: CASSQELYSGNTIYF.

This clonotype was found many times. This chain joins TRBV6-1 and TRBJ2-1, with D tentatively TRBD2 (7 bases). V lost 3 bases, J lost 8 bases, and 20 bases lay in between. CDR3 length: 16 amino acids. Germline CDR1 reads MNHNS; CDR2 reads SASEGT. CDR3 nucleotides: TGTGCCAGCAGTGACAGAGGGGGGGGGGCCGCTGATGAGCAGTTCTTC. This gives the protein CASSDRGGGAADEQFF.

This clonotype was detected many times. This chain joins TRBV12-3 or TRBV12-4 and TRBJ1-1, with D perhaps matching TRBD1 (5 bases). The CDR3 consists of 16 residues. V was trimmed by 6 bases and J by 3 bases, leaving 20 bases between them. CDR3: CASRPRTGKGDTEAFF. The CDR3 region has the DNA TGTGCCAGCAGACCCAGGACGGGGAAAGGGGACACTGAAGCTTTCTTT.

There are many counts of this clonotype. J is TRBJ1-1 and V is TRBV4-2; D ambiguous. V dropped 3 bases and J dropped 0 bases, with 14 bases sitting between them. The CDR3 runs to 16 residues. Germline V gene data show CDR1 as LGHNA and CDR2 as YNFKEQ. The CDR3 loop is CASSQAGSIMNTEAFF. In DNA, the CDR3 is TGTGCCAGCAGCCAGGCCGGGAGCATCATGAACACTGAAGCTTTCTTT.

The V and J genes are TRBV5-4 and TRBJ2-5; 9 bases match TRBD1. Germline lookup yields CDR1 SGHNT and CDR2 YYREEE (reference sequence). The CDR3 length is 16 residues. V dropped 4 bases and J dropped 5; count of bases not matched to a gene: 12. The CDR3 protein is CASSTRDRDRIETQYF. The CDR3 DNA follows: TGTGCCAGCAGCACCCGGGACAGGGATCGTATTGAGACCCAGTACTTC.

Comment on this clonotype: A much larger clone differs from this one at a single base, so this may be a read error. The chain couples TRBV18 to TRBJ1-1; D not resolved. Looked up from germline, CDR1 is KGHSH and CDR2 is LQKENI. CDR3 length equals 14 residues. CDR3 nucleotide sequence: TGTGTCAGCTCACCGACCGTTCCGAACACTGAAGCTTTCTTT. It yields the protein CVSSPTVPNTEAFF.

This clonotype was counted at least ten times. The V and J genes are TRBV7-6 and TRBJ2-5; a possible D gene is TRBD2 (6 bases). Per the germline V gene, CDR1 is SGHVS and CDR2 is FNYEAQ. This CDR3 contains 16 residues. The V end was cut by 1 base, the J end by 3 bases, with 15 bases between. DNA of the CDR3: TGTGCCAGCAGCTTAGGCCGGGAGCGCAAAAAAGAGACCCAGTACTTC. Its protein product is CASSLGRERKKETQYF.